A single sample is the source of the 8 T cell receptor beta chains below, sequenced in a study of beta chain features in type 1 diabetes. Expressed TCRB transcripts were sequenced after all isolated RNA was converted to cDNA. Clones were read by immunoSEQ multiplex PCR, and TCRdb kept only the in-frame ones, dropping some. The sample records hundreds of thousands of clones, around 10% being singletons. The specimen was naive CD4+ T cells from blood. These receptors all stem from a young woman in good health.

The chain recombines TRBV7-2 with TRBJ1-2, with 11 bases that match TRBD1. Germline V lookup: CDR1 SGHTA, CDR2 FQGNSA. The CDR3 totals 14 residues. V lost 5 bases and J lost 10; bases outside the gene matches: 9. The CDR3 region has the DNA TGTGCCAGCAGCCCAGGACAGGGGGCTGATGTCTACACCTTC. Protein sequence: CASSPGQGADVYTF.

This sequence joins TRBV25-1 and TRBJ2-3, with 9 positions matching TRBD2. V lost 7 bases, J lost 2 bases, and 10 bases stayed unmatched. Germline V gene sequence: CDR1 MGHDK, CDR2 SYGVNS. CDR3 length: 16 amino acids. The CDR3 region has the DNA TGTGCCAGCACCGGACCTAGCGGGATGGCCACAGATACGCAGTATTTT. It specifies CASTGPSGMATDTQYF.

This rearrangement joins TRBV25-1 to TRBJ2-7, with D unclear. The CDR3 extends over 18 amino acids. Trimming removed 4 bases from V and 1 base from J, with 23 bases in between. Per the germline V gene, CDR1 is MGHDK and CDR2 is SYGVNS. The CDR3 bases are TGTGCCAGCAGTGCCATAGGTTCCCTAAGGACGCCGTCCTACGAGCAGTACTTC. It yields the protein CASSAIGSLRTPSYEQYF.

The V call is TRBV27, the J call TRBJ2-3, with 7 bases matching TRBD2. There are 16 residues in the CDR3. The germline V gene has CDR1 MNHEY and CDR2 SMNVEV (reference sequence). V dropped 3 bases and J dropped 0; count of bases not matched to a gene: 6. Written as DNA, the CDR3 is TGTGCCAGCAGTTTGCGGGGGTCCATTAGCACAGATACGCAGTATTTT. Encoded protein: CASSLRGSISTDTQYF.

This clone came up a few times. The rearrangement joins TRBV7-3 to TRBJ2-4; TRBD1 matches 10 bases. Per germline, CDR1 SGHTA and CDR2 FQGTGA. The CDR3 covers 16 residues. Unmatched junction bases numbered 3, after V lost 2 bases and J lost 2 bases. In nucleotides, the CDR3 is TGTGCCAGCAGCTTAGGGACAGGGGTGCCCAAAAACATTCAGTACTTC. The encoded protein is CASSLGTGVPKNIQYF.

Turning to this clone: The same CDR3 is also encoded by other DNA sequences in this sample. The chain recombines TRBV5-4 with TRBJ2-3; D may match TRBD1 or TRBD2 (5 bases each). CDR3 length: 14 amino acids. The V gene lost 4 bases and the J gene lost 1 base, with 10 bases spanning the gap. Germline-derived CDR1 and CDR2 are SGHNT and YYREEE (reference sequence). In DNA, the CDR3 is TGTGCCAGCAGCCCTGGGACCGGCACAGATACGCAGTATTTT. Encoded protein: CASSPGTGTDTQYF.

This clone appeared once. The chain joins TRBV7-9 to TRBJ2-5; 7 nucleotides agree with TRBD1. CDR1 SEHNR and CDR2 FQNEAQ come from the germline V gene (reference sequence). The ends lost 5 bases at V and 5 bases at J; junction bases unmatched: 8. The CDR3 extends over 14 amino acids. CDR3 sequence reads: CASSPDRRRETQYF. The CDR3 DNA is TGTGCCAGCAGCCCGGACAGGCGTAGGGAGACCCAGTACTTC.

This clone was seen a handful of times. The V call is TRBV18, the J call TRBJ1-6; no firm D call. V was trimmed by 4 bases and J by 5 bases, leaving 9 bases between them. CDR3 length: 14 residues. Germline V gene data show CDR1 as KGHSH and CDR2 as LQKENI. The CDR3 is CASSLEGNNSPLHF. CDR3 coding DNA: TGTGCCAGCTCACTCGAGGGTAATAATTCACCCCTCCACTTT.